These 27 T cell receptor beta chains share one sample of origin, sequenced in a study of tumor and adjacent non-tumor tissue in lung cancer. No cell sorting was done before RNA was extracted from the tissue. More than 3 cm separated this lung sample from the edge of the tumor. Three rounds of nested PCR, following a modified ARM-PCR protocol, produced the TCRbeta library. TCRdb independently ran MiXCR on the multiplex PCR reads; one entry per CDR3 protein. The sample includes some 99,000 distinct CDR3 sequences, 60% to 70% of them seen just once. Specimen: distant non-tumor lung tissue. These receptor sequences come from a man between 60 and 75 years old with non-small cell lung cancer.

About this clonotype itself: The junction departs from the called germline gene at one end, perhaps through a read error. V gene TRBV5-6 combines with J gene TRBJ1-5, with 11 bases lining up with TRBD1. From germline, CDR1 is SGHDT and CDR2 YYEEEE. This CDR3 has 16 amino acids. The DNA for the CDR3 is TGTGCCAGCGGCGAAGGGACAGGGGGTAGCAATCAGCCCCAGGATTTT. This codes for CASGEGTGGSNQPQDF.

The J gene is TRBJ2-7, the V gene TRBV6-5; 8 bases match TRBD1. Germline CDR1 reads MNHEY; CDR2 reads SVGAGI. The CDR3 runs 15 residues. Here the CDR3 reads CASCYFGTGEREQYF. CDR3 nucleotides: TGTGCAAGCTGTTACTTTGGGACAGGCGAACGGGAGCAGTACTTC.

Note on this clonotype: One end of the junction fails to match germline, which may point to a read error. The CDR3 sequence is CASSPGGTDTRYF. As DNA, the CDR3 is TGTGCCAGCAGCCCCGGGGGCACAGATACGCGGTATTTC. J is TRBJ2-3 and V is TRBV12-3 or TRBV12-4; TRBD1 or TRBD2 may be the D gene (6 bases each). The CDR3 is 13 amino acids.

As for this clonotype: It may be a read error: a sequence one base away is much more abundant. The V and J genes are TRBV11-2 and TRBJ2-3; D unresolved. Germline loops: CDR1 SGHAT, CDR2 FQNNGV. The CDR3 loop spans 12 amino acids. Trimming took 1 base from V and 5 from J, leaving 4 bases between them. This CDR3 reads CASSLARDTQYF. The CDR3 DNA follows: TGTGCCAGCAGCTTAGCCAGAGATACGCAGTATTTT.

The chain uses TRBV7-2 and TRBJ1-1, with D tentatively TRBD1 (6 bases). The germline V gene has CDR1 SGHTA and CDR2 FQGNSA. Trimming pared 5 bases from V and 5 bases from J, leaving 21 bases between. The CDR3 totals 16 residues. Here the CDR3 DNA reads TGTGCCAGCAGCCGGGGTATGGGGGCCCTGAGAACTGAAGCTTTCTTT. This encodes CASSRGMGALRTEAFF.

Comments on this clonotype: This may come from a read error, since a much larger clone is one base off. The chain uses TRBV20-1 and TRBJ2-7; tentative D call: TRBD1 (5 bases). V was clipped by 5 bases and J by 1 base, with 18 bases between them. The CDR3 is made up of 15 amino acids. Germline CDR1 reads DFQATT; CDR2 reads SNEGSKA (reference sequence). Written as DNA, the CDR3 is TGCAGTGCTTTACCGATAGGGGCGACTTCCTACGAGCAGTACTTC. It specifies CSALPIGATSYEQYF.

About this clonotype: This may come from a read error, since a much larger clone is one base off. This chain uses TRBV4-2 with TRBJ2-1; D is unclear. The CDR3 length is 17 residues. Germline CDR1 is LGHNA and CDR2 is YNFKEQ. The CDR3 sequence is CAGSQGGNPGTYNEQFF. The CDR3 DNA follows: TGTGCCGGCAGCCAAGGTGGGAACCCCGGAACCTACAATGAGCAGTTCTTC.

Worth noting for this clonotype: One junction end disagrees with the germline gene, perhaps due to a read error. The CDR3 region has the DNA TGTGCCAACAGTGTGACAGCGGACAATGAGCAGTTCTTC. It translates to CANSVTADNEQFF. This chain links TRBV6-1 with TRBJ2-1, with D tentatively TRBD1 or TRBD2 (5 bases each). The CDR3 loop spans 13 amino acids. From germline, CDR1 is MNHNS and CDR2 SASEGT.

This clonotype has a count of ten or more. The chain recombines TRBV5-4 with TRBJ2-2, with D perhaps TRBD1 (6 bases). Germline lookup yields CDR1 SGHNT and CDR2 YYREEE (reference sequence). Trimming shortened V by 3 bases and J by 1 base, and 10 bases separated the two germline ends. This CDR3 region has 15 residues. CDR3 in amino acids: CASSSGTQNTGELFF. As DNA, the CDR3 is TGTGCCAGCAGCTCCGGGACACAGAACACCGGGGAGCTGTTTTTT.

This clonotype came up once. The chain is built from TRBV29-1 and TRBJ1-5; D is uncertain. V was pared by 0 bases and J by 4 bases, with 7 bases between. CDR3 length: 13 amino acids. The V gene's germline CDR1 is SQVTM and CDR2 ANQGSEA. CDR3 in amino acids: CSVEEGLNQPQHF. CDR3 nucleotides: TGCAGCGTTGAAGAAGGGCTTAATCAGCCCCAGCATTTT.

There are a few counts of this clonotype. It may be a read error: a sequence one base away is much more abundant. This chain connects TRBV28 to TRBJ2-2, with TRBD1 identical over 11 bases. The CDR3 runs 14 residues. CDR1 and CDR2 from the germline V gene are MDHEN and SYDVKM. The CDR3 DNA is TGTGTCAGCTTGGACAGGGGGCCGCGTGGGGAGCTGTTTTTT. Residues: CVSLDRGPRGELFF.

This clonotype has just a few counts. The chain recombines TRBV11-3 with TRBJ2-1; 9 bases are a match to TRBD2. The germline CDR1 and CDR2 sequences are SGHNT and YENEEA. V lost 1 base, J lost 9 bases, and 7 bases stayed unmatched. The CDR3 loop spans 15 amino acids. The CDR3 region is CASSLVAGGPGEQFF. The DNA for the CDR3 is TGTGCCAGCAGCTTAGTGGCGGGAGGGCCTGGTGAGCAGTTCTTC.

The CDR3 nucleotides read TGTGATATCAGTGTCACTAGCTTCGATACGCAGTATTTT. Its translation is CDISVTSFDTQYF. The rearrangement links TRBV10-3 to TRBJ2-3; D possibly corresponds to TRBD2 (6 bases). From germline, CDR1 is ENHRY and CDR2 SYGVKD. CDR3 length equals 13 residues.

Concerning this clonotype itself: A much bigger clone sits one base away, suggesting this may be a read error. The gene calls are TRBV20-1 and TRBJ2-3, with TRBD2 identical over 11 bases. CDR1 DFQATT and CDR2 SNEGSKA come from the germline V gene (reference sequence). CDR3 length: 17 residues. CDR3 nucleotide sequence: TGCAGTGTTGGGGGGACTAGCGGCTCCTTTAGCACAGATATGCAGTATTTT. Its protein product is CSVGGTSGSFSTDMQYF.

In regard to this clonotype: Compared with germline, one end of the junction differs, possibly owing to a read error. V and J are TRBV6-1 and TRBJ1-2; possible D gene TRBD1, 6 bases. From germline, CDR1 is MNHNS and CDR2 SASEGT. The CDR3 has 13 residues. The CDR3 spells CASSDRGKGGYAF. CDR3 sequence (DNA): TGTGCCAGCAGTGACAGGGGAAAGGGTGGCTACGCCTTC.

As regards this clonotype: A much larger clone lies a single base off, so this may be a read error. The rearrangement joins TRBV4-1 to TRBJ2-1; weak D call: TRBD2 (6 bases). Per germline, CDR1 MGHRA and CDR2 YSYEKL. CDR3 length: 14 amino acids. CDR3 loop: CTSSQVPGVNEQFF. CDR3 nucleotide sequence: TGCACCAGCAGCCAAGTTCCGGGAGTGAATGAGCAGTTCTTC.

This clonotype was recorded many times. The chain has TRBV7-8 and TRBJ1-3; the D is unclear. CDR3 length: 15 amino acids. Germline V gene data show CDR1 as SGHVS and CDR2 as FQNEAQ. V was trimmed by 0 bases and J by 4 bases, leaving 10 bases between them. CDR3 DNA sequence: TGTGCCAGCAGCTTAGCGGCAGTTCCGGGAAACACCATATATTTT. This translates into CASSLAAVPGNTIYF.

A remark on this clonotype: A read error may explain this, as a much larger clone is one base away. The chain has TRBV6-6 and TRBJ2-7; D not resolved. In germline, CDR1 is MNHNY, CDR2 SVGAGI (reference sequence). The CDR3 is made up of 11 amino acids. The DNA for the CDR3 is TGTGCCAGTCAGGACGGATACGAGCGGTACTTC. Its protein product is CASQDGYERYF.

The table lists this clonotype with a count of one. The chain has TRBV14 and TRBJ2-7; tentatively, D is TRBD2 (6 bases). The CDR3 has 13 residues. Germline CDR1 and CDR2: SGHDN and FVKESK. V was trimmed by 1 base and J by 13 bases, leaving 17 bases between them. The CDR3 DNA reads TGTGCCAGCAGCCAAGTGGGGAGGAACGAGCTCTACTTC. It translates to CASSQVGRNELYF.

This chain connects TRBV19 to TRBJ2-7, with 7 positions matching TRBD1. Germline loops: CDR1 LNHDA, CDR2 SQIVND (reference sequence). The CDR3 has 13 amino acids. With 6 bases clipped from V and 5 bases from J, the junction kept 7 bases outside the gene matches. The CDR3 coding sequence is TGTGCCAGTAGACGACAGGGTTTCCACGAGCAGTACTTC. Translated: CASRRQGFHEQYF.

Concerning this clonotype: An end of the junction differs from the germline gene, which may be a read error. The V and J genes are TRBV28 and TRBJ2-7; a possible D gene is TRBD1 (6 bases). Germline CDR1 MDHEN, CDR2 SYDVKM. This CDR3 contains 13 residues. The CDR3 here is CVSRGEGYYEQYF. CDR3 DNA sequence: TGTGTCAGCAGGGGAGAGGGATATTACGAGCAGTACTTC. The variable domain in full, with the rest retrieved from reference TRBV28 and TRBJ2-7, is DVKVTQSSRYLVKRTGEKVFLECVQDMDHENMFWYRQDPGLGLRLIYFSYDVKMKEKGDIPEGYSVSREKKERFSLILESASTNQTSMYLCVSRGEGYYEQYFGPGTRLTVT.

This clonotype was detected only once. The chain links TRBV20-1 to TRBJ2-1; maybe TRBD2 (6 bases). The length of the CDR3 is 15 residues. Germline CDR1 and CDR2: DFQATT and SNEGSKA (reference sequence). V lost 7 bases, J lost 0 bases, and 16 bases lay in between. The CDR3 DNA sequence: TGCAGTGTTAGGGCGGGGACTTTCTCCTACAATGAGCAGTTCTTC. Protein: CSVRAGTFSYNEQFF.

The CDR3 nucleotides read TGTGCCACCAGCAGAGATCCCGGGTCGCAGGGGAATGGCTACACCTTC. Protein: CATSRDPGSQGNGYTF. The chain carries TRBV15 and TRBJ1-2, with D perhaps matching TRBD1 (6 bases). Germline-derived CDR1 and CDR2 are LNHNV and YYDKDF (reference sequence). Trimming removed 0 bases at V and 6 bases at J, with 17 bases between. This CDR3 has 16 amino acids.

Comment on this clonotype: This CDR3 fails to terminate in the conserved phenylalanine or tryptophan, so it likely reflects a read error. V usage is TRBV12-3 or TRBV12-4 and J usage is TRBJ2-3; TRBD1 matches at 9 bases. The CDR3 contains 14 residues. The CDR3 nucleotides are TGTGCCAGCAACCGGGACAGGGTCACAGATACACAGTATTAT. Its translation is CASNRDRVTDTQYY.

Remarks on this clonotype: This is likely a read error, given that the CDR3 carries no conserved phenylalanine or tryptophan at its end. The J gene is TRBJ2-5, the V gene TRBV4-1; 9 positions agree with TRBD2. CDR1 and CDR2 from the germline V gene are MGHRA and YSYEKL. V was clipped by 9 bases and J by 2 bases; unmatched bases: 10. This CDR3 region has 15 residues. The CDR3 coding sequence is TGCGCCAGTAGGAAAGTACTAGCGGGTCAAGAGACCCAGTACTTA. Its protein product is CASRKVLAGQETQYL.

This clonotype was counted many times. The V call is TRBV12-1, the J call TRBJ2-3. TRBV12-1 is designated a pseudogene. CDR3 length: 14 residues. The CDR3: CASSFFASTDTQYF. The CDR3 bases are TGTGCCAGCAGCTTTTTCGCTAGCACAGATACGCAGTATTTT.

Concerning this clonotype: Given a much more abundant clone one base away, this may be a read error. The chain has TRBV5-4 and TRBJ2-5, with TRBD1 as a possible D gene (6 bases). CDR3 size: 15 residues. Germline V gene sequence: CDR1 SGHNT, CDR2 YYREEE (reference sequence). This CDR3 is CAGSTGSRQEETQYF. CDR3 sequence (DNA): TGTGCCGGCAGCACAGGGAGCAGGCAGGAGGAGACCCAGTACTTC. Variable domain in full (rest from reference TRBV5-4 and TRBJ2-5): ETGVTQSPTHLIKTRGQQVTLRCSSQSGHNTVSWYQQALGQGPQFIFQYYREEENGRGNFPPRFSGLQFPNYSSELNVNALELDDSALYLCAGSTGSRQEETQYFGPGTRLLVL.